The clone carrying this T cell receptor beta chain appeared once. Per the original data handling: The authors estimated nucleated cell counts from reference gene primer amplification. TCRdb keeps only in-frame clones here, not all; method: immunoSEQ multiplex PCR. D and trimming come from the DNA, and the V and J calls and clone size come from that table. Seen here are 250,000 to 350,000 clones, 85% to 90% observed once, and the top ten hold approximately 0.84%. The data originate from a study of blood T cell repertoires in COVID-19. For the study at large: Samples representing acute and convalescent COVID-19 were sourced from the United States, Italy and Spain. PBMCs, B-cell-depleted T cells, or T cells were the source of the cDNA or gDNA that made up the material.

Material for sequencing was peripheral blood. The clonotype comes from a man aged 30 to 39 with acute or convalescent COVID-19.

DNA for the CDR3: TGTGCCAGTAGTCACGGGACAGCCACAGATACGCAGTATTTT. Residues: CASSHGTATDTQYF. This chain links TRBV19 with TRBJ2-3, with 7 nucleotides matching TRBD1. V gave up 5 bases and J gave up 2 bases; unmatched junction bases: 4. The CDR3 is made up of 14 amino acids. CDR1 LNHDA and CDR2 SQIVND come from the germline V gene (reference sequence).